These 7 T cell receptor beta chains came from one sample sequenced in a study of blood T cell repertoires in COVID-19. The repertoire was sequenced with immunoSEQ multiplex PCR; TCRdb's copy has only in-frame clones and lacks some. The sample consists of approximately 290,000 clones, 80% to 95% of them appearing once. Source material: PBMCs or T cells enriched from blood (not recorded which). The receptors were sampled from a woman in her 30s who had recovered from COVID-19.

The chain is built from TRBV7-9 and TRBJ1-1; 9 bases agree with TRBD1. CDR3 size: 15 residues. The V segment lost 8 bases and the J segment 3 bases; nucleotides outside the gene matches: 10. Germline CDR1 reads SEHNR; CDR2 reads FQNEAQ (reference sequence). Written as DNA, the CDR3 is TGTGCCAGCGGGACCACAGGGGGCGCGGACACTGAAGCTTTCTTT. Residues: CASGTTGGADTEAFF.

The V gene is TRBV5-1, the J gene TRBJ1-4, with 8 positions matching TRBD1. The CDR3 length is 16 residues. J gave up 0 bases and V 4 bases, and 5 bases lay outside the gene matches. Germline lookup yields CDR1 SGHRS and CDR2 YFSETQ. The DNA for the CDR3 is TGCGCCAGCAGCCCGGGACAGGAGGCAACTAATGAAAAACTGTTTTTT. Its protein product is CASSPGQEATNEKLFF.

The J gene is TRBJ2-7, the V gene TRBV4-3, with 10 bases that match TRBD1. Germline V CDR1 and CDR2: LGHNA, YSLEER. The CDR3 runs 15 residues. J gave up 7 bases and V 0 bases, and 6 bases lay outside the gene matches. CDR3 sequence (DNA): TGCGCCAGCAGCCAAGAAGGGACAGGGGTGGAGGAGCAGTACTTC. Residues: CASSQEGTGVEEQYF.

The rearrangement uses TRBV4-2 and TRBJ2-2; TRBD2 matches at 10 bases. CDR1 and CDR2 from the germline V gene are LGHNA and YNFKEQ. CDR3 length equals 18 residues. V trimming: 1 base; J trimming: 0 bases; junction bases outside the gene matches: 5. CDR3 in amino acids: CASSQAPTSGPNTGELFF. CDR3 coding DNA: TGTGCCAGCAGCCAAGCCCCGACTAGCGGGCCGAACACCGGGGAGCTGTTTTTT.

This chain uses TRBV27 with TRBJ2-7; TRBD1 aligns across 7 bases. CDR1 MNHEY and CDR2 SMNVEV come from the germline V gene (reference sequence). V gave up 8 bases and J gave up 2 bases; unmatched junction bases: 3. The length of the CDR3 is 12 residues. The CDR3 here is CASRTGTYEQYF. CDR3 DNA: TGTGCCAGCCGGACAGGTACCTACGAGCAGTACTTC.

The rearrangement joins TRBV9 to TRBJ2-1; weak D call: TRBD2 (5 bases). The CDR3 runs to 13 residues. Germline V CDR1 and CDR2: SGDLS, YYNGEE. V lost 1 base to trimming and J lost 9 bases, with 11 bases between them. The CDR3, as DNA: TGTGCCAGCAGCGTAAATAGCGAGGGTGAGCAGTTCTTC. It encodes CASSVNSEGEQFF.

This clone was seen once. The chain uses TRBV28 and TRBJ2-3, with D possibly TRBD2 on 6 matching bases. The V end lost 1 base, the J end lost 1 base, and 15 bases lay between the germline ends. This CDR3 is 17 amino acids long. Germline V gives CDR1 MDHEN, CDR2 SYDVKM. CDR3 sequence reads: CASSLLGVGSGTDTQYF. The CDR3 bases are TGTGCCAGCAGTTTATTGGGGGTCGGGAGTGGCACAGATACGCAGTATTTT.